Listed below are T cell receptor beta chains from one sample, sequenced in a study of blood T cell repertoires in COVID-19. Profiled with immunoSEQ multiplex PCR; TCRdb holds only in-frame clones, not every one. The table shows 81,000 or so clones, with roughly 86% occurring only once. Input material: peripheral blood. Receptors were obtained from a man aged 45-65 years with active COVID-19. Both conserved end residues are part of each CDR3. The order of the fields is V gene, clone size, J gene, D gene, CDR3 protein, CDR3 DNA. A D gene is named only where the DNA matches it firmly. Size is omitted from some rows. Given values are once, few, many or a class for expanded clones.

V gene: TRBV5-1
clone size: -
J gene: TRBJ2-5
D gene: TRBD2
CDR3 protein: CASRATSGGLQETQYF
CDR3 DNA: TGCGCCAGCAGAGCTACTAGCGGGGGTCTTCAAGAGACCCAGTACTTC

V gene: TRBV28
clone size: -
J gene: TRBJ2-7
D gene: -
CDR3 protein: CASSQDSRSAQYF
CDR3 DNA: TGTGCCAGCAGCCAGGACAGTCGGTCGGCGCAGTACTTC

V gene: TRBV2
clone size: -
J gene: TRBJ1-1
D gene: TRBD1
CDR3 protein: CASSADRERYTEAFF
CDR3 DNA: TGTGCCAGCAGTGCCGACAGGGAGAGGTACACTGAAGCTTTCTTT

V gene: TRBV4-3
clone size: -
J gene: TRBJ1-5
D gene: -
CDR3 protein: CASSQDRGQPQHF
CDR3 DNA: TGCGCCAGCAGCCAAGACCGAGGGCAGCCCCAGCATTTT

V gene: TRBV6-5
clone size: -
J gene: TRBJ2-1
D gene: -
CDR3 protein: CASSYSILAIYNEQFF
CDR3 DNA: TGTGCCAGCAGTTACTCGATACTAGCCATCTACAATGAGCAGTTCTTC

V gene: TRBV4-3
clone size: -
J gene: TRBJ2-7
D gene: TRBD1
CDR3 protein: CASSQDRTGGTYEQYF
CDR3 DNA: TGCGCCAGCAGCCAAGATCGAACAGGGGGGACCTACGAGCAGTACTTC

V gene: TRBV2
clone size: -
J gene: TRBJ2-3
D gene: -
CDR3 protein: CASRDTGPLTSTDTQYF
CDR3 DNA: TGTGCCAGCAGGGACACAGGGCCTCTAACTAGCACAGATACGCAGTATTTT

V gene: TRBV19
clone size: -
J gene: TRBJ1-3
D gene: TRBD1
CDR3 protein: CASSTRDRGLFSGNTIYF
CDR3 DNA: TGTGCCAGTAGTACCCGGGACAGGGGATTATTCTCTGGAAACACCATATATTTT

V gene: TRBV18
clone size: -
J gene: TRBJ1-1
D gene: TRBD1
CDR3 protein: CASSPDSGGTEAFF
CDR3 DNA: TGTGCCAGCTCACCAGATTCAGGGGGCACTGAAGCTTTCTTT

V gene: TRBV18
clone size: -
J gene: TRBJ1-6
D gene: -
CDR3 protein: CASSWDTNNSPLHF
CDR3 DNA: TGTGCCAGCTCATGGGACACGAATAATTCACCCCTCCACTTT

V gene: TRBV4-2
clone size: -
J gene: TRBJ2-1
D gene: TRBD2
CDR3 protein: CASSQDEREGHCEQFF
CDR3 DNA: TGTGCCAGCAGCCAAGATGAGCGGGAGGGCCACTGTGAGCAGTTCTTC

V gene: TRBV5-6
clone size: -
J gene: TRBJ2-7
D gene: -
CDR3 protein: CASSLGAGYEQYF
CDR3 DNA: TGTGCCAGCAGCTTGGGGGCAGGGTACGAGCAGTACTTC

V gene: TRBV5-1
clone size: -
J gene: TRBJ2-7
D gene: TRBD1
CDR3 protein: CASSLYKGADTLGQPYEQYF
CDR3 DNA: TGCGCCAGCAGCTTGTATAAAGGTGCTGATACCTTGGGACAGCCGTACGAGCAGTACTTC

V gene: TRBV9
clone size: -
J gene: TRBJ2-3
D gene: -
CDR3 protein: CASSGNTWRSDTQYF
CDR3 DNA: TGTGCCAGCAGCGGAAATACTTGGAGATCCGATACGCAGTATTTT

V gene: TRBV7-9
clone size: -
J gene: TRBJ2-5
D gene: TRBD2
CDR3 protein: CASSHGRGAQETQYF
CDR3 DNA: TGTGCCAGCAGCCATGGGCGGGGGGCCCAAGAGACCCAGTACTTC

V gene: TRBV24-1
clone size: -
J gene: TRBJ2-2
D gene: -
CDR3 protein: CATSMTGQPGITGELFF
CDR3 DNA: TGTGCCACCAGTATGACAGGTCAACCCGGGATCACCGGGGAGCTGTTTTTT

V gene: TRBV6-6
clone size: -
J gene: TRBJ1-2
D gene: -
CDR3 protein: CASSYSMEASYGYTF
CDR3 DNA: TGTGCCAGCAGTTACTCGATGGAGGCTTCCTATGGCTACACCTTC

V gene: TRBV2
clone size: -
J gene: TRBJ2-3
D gene: TRBD2
CDR3 protein: CASSEASGISDTQYF
CDR3 DNA: TGTGCCAGCAGTGAGGCTAGCGGGATTAGTGATACGCAGTATTTT

V gene: TRBV5-1
clone size: -
J gene: TRBJ1-1
D gene: -
CDR3 protein: CASSLGRGLMNTEAFF
CDR3 DNA: TGCGCCAGCAGCTTGGGGAGGGGACTCATGAACACTGAAGCTTTCTTT

V gene: TRBV28
clone size: few
J gene: TRBJ2-3
D gene: TRBD1
CDR3 protein: CASSLIGTGGTADTQYF
CDR3 DNA: TGTGCCAGCAGTCTTATCGGGACAGGGGGCACCGCAGATACGCAGTATTTT

V gene: TRBV28
clone size: once
J gene: TRBJ2-7
D gene: TRBD1
CDR3 protein: CAISGTGGVEQYF
CDR3 DNA: TGTGCCATTTCCGGGACAGGGGGCGTCGAGCAGTACTTC

V gene: TRBV4-3
clone size: -
J gene: TRBJ2-2
D gene: -
CDR3 protein: CASSRGGGSKTGELFF
CDR3 DNA: TGCGCCAGCAGCCGGGGGGGCGGGAGTAAAACCGGGGAGCTGTTTTTT

V gene: TRBV2
clone size: once
J gene: TRBJ1-2
D gene: TRBD1
CDR3 protein: CASRDRGPLIAF
CDR3 DNA: TGTGCCAGCCGGGACAGGGGGCCCCTTATCGCCTTC

V gene: TRBV6-5
clone size: -
J gene: TRBJ1-5
D gene: -
CDR3 protein: CASSYAPSDQPQHF
CDR3 DNA: TGTGCCAGCAGTTACGCCCCCAGTGATCAGCCCCAGCATTTT

V gene: TRBV4-3
clone size: -
J gene: TRBJ1-2
D gene: TRBD1
CDR3 protein: CASSYGQGVRVGYTF
CDR3 DNA: TGCGCCAGCAGCTACGGACAGGGGGTTCGCGTCGGCTACACCTTC

V gene: TRBV5-1
clone size: -
J gene: TRBJ2-7
D gene: -
CDR3 protein: CASSLVTGNYEQYF
CDR3 DNA: TGCGCCAGCAGCTTGGTCACAGGGAACTACGAGCAGTACTTC

V gene: TRBV11-2
clone size: -
J gene: TRBJ2-7
D gene: -
CDR3 protein: CASSHLGTYEQYF
CDR3 DNA: TGTGCCAGCAGCCACCTCGGGACCTACGAGCAGTACTTC

V gene: TRBV19
clone size: few
J gene: TRBJ1-5
D gene: -
CDR3 protein: CASCDRSRDQPQHF
CDR3 DNA: TGTGCCAGTTGTGACAGGTCCCGTGATCAGCCCCAGCATTTT

V gene: TRBV5-4
clone size: few
J gene: TRBJ2-2
D gene: -
CDR3 protein: CASSLWQGTGELFF
CDR3 DNA: TGTGCCAGCAGCTTGTGGCAGGGCACCGGGGAGCTGTTTTTT

V gene: TRBV5-4
clone size: -
J gene: TRBJ2-1
D gene: TRBD2
CDR3 protein: CASSLAASGGAVNEQFF
CDR3 DNA: TGTGCCAGCAGCTTGGCGGCTAGCGGGGGGGCTGTCAATGAGCAGTTCTTC

V gene: TRBV19
clone size: -
J gene: TRBJ2-5
D gene: TRBD1
CDR3 protein: CASSIEQGAAETQYF
CDR3 DNA: TGTGCCAGTAGTATCGAACAGGGGGCGGCGGAGACCCAGTACTTC

V gene: TRBV9
clone size: -
J gene: TRBJ1-5
D gene: TRBD1
CDR3 protein: CASSVGTGNEHQPQHF
CDR3 DNA: TGTGCCAGCAGCGTAGGGACAGGGAACGAGCATCAGCCCCAGCATTTT

V gene: TRBV18
clone size: -
J gene: TRBJ1-2
D gene: -
CDR3 protein: CASSPRDRPTRTF
CDR3 DNA: TGTGCCAGCTCACCCCGGGATCGGCCGACACGTACCTTC

V gene: TRBV19
clone size: -
J gene: TRBJ2-6
D gene: TRBD1
CDR3 protein: CASSIAGRGRMSNVLTF
CDR3 DNA: TGTGCCAGTAGTATAGCCGGCAGGGGGCGAATGTCCAACGTCCTGACTTTC

V gene: TRBV7-3
clone size: -
J gene: TRBJ2-7
D gene: -
CDR3 protein: CASSLNGGQSSYEQYF
CDR3 DNA: TGTGCCAGCAGCTTAAATGGCGGGCAGAGCTCCTACGAGCAGTACTTC

V gene: TRBV5-1
clone size: -
J gene: TRBJ2-7
D gene: -
CDR3 protein: CASSLVGGSYEQYF
CDR3 DNA: TGCGCCAGCAGCTTGGTTGGCGGAAGCTACGAGCAGTACTTC

V gene: TRBV10-3
clone size: -
J gene: TRBJ2-7
D gene: -
CDR3 protein: CAISKQGNEQYF
CDR3 DNA: TGTGCCATCAGTAAACAGGGTAACGAGCAGTACTTC

V gene: TRBV19
clone size: -
J gene: TRBJ2-3
D gene: TRBD1
CDR3 protein: CASSPRTGRTDTQYF
CDR3 DNA: TGTGCCAGTAGTCCAAGGACAGGACGCACAGATACGCAGTATTTT

V gene: TRBV12-3/TRBV12-4
clone size: -
J gene: TRBJ1-1
D gene: -
CDR3 protein: CASSRQGSGAFF
CDR3 DNA: TGTGCCAGCAGTCGGCAGGGGTCGGGCGCTTTCTTT

V gene: TRBV28
clone size: few
J gene: TRBJ2-7
D gene: TRBD1
CDR3 protein: CASSSGRTGSAYEQYF
CDR3 DNA: TGTGCCAGCAGTTCGGGGAGGACAGGGTCTGCCTACGAGCAGTACTTC

V gene: TRBV19
clone size: -
J gene: TRBJ2-3
D gene: -
CDR3 protein: CASSPPGEDTQYF
CDR3 DNA: TGTGCCAGTAGTCCCCCGGGAGAAGATACGCAGTATTTT

V gene: TRBV9
clone size: -
J gene: TRBJ2-1
D gene: TRBD2
CDR3 protein: CASSPRTSENEQFF
CDR3 DNA: TGTGCCAGCAGCCCCCGGACTAGCGAAAATGAGCAGTTCTTC